These T cell receptor beta chains were read from a single sample in a study of OX40 agonist ivuxolimab in advanced cancers. The assay was immunoSEQ multiplex PCR, and TCRdb's table has in-frame clones only and misses some. The sample lists 65,000 to 85,000 clones, more than 70% seen once, with 2% to 3% in the top ten. Sequenced here: CD4+ or CD8+ T cells sorted from blood, sampled in a trial of the OX40 agonist ivuxolimab. Receptors were obtained from an adult with an advanced solid tumor such as melanoma, head and neck, liver or kidney cancer. CDR3s include the opening cysteine and the closing phenylalanine or tryptophan. The order of the fields is V gene, D gene, clone size, J gene, CDR3 DNA, CDR3 protein. D genes are given only for firm matches. The listing skips clone size in some rows; elsewhere it reads once, few, many or a size class.

V: TRBV19; D: -; size: -; J: TRBJ1-2; DNA: TGTGCCAGTAGGGGGGGCGTCCGCTATGGCTACACCTTC; CDR3: CASRGGVRYGYTF
V: TRBV29-1; D: -; size: few; J: TRBJ1-2; DNA: TGCAGCGCAGGCACAACAGGAGAGATAACGAATGGCTACACCTTC; CDR3: CSAGTTGEITNGYTF
V: TRBV5-1; D: -; size: -; J: TRBJ2-5; DNA: TGCGCCAGCAGCTTACCGGGTGGGCAAGAGACCCAGTACTTC; CDR3: CASSLPGGQETQYF
V: TRBV28; D: TRBD1; size: -; J: TRBJ2-5; DNA: TGTGCCAGCTTTTACAGGGGCAAAGAGACCCAGTACTTC; CDR3: CASFYRGKETQYF
V: TRBV19; D: -; size: -; J: TRBJ1-4; DNA: TGTGCCAGTAGTATACGTGCGGCTAGTGACAGTAGGATTGAAAAACTGTTTTTT; CDR3: CASSIRAASDSRIEKLFF
V: TRBV28; D: -; size: -; J: TRBJ2-7; DNA: TGTGCCAGCAGCCAAATCCAGGGTGAGCAGTACTTC; CDR3: CASSQIQGEQYF
V: TRBV30; D: -; size: -; J: TRBJ1-2; DNA: TGTGCCTGGAGTGGGGGCGTTAGCTATGGCTACACCTTC; CDR3: CAWSGGVSYGYTF
V: TRBV9; D: TRBD1; size: -; J: TRBJ1-2; DNA: TGTGCCAGCAGCGCGACCGGGACAGGGGGTGTCGTGGGCTACACCTTC; CDR3: CASSATGTGGVVGYTF
V: TRBV7-2; D: -; size: -; J: TRBJ2-7; DNA: TGTGCCAGCAGCCAGGGGAGGGACAACGAGCAGTACTTC; CDR3: CASSQGRDNEQYF
V: TRBV25-1; D: TRBD1; size: -; J: TRBJ2-7; DNA: TGTGCCAGCAGTAAACAGGGGTCGGACGAGCAGTACTTC; CDR3: CASSKQGSDEQYF
V: TRBV9; D: -; size: -; J: TRBJ2-2; DNA: TGTGCCAGCAGCGTAGAGGGTTCCTTTACCGGGGAGCTGTTTTTT; CDR3: CASSVEGSFTGELFF
V: TRBV28; D: TRBD1; size: -; J: TRBJ1-2; DNA: TGTGCCAGCAGTTTTCAGGGGGCCTATGGCTACACCTTC; CDR3: CASSFQGAYGYTF
V: TRBV30; D: -; size: -; J: TRBJ1-1; DNA: TGTGCCGCTACAGGGCTGCGCACTGAAGCTTTCTTT; CDR3: CAATGLRTEAFF
V: TRBV4-1; D: TRBD1; size: -; J: TRBJ1-3; DNA: TGCGCCAGCAGCCAAGAGCTTCGCAGGGGGCTAGCTGGAAACACCATATATTTT; CDR3: CASSQELRRGLAGNTIYF
V: TRBV5-1; D: -; size: -; J: TRBJ1-4; DNA: TGCGCCAGCAGGATTGACACCACTAATGAAAAACTGTTTTTT; CDR3: CASRIDTTNEKLFF
V: TRBV2; D: -; size: -; J: TRBJ1-3; DNA: TGTGCCAGCAAACTCCTTATCTCTGGAAACACCATATATTTT; CDR3: CASKLLISGNTIYF
V: TRBV6-1; D: -; size: -; J: TRBJ1-5; DNA: TGTGCCAGCAGTGAATCGGGCAGGGCGCAGCCCCAGCATTTT; CDR3: CASSESGRAQPQHF
V: TRBV7-2; D: -; size: -; J: TRBJ1-2; DNA: TGTGCCAGCAGCCCCCCGGGAAGTGGCTACACCTTC; CDR3: CASSPPGSGYTF